Included here is one T cell receptor (beta chain) sequence, with context. Its antigen is undetermined. The data derive from a study of identical twins. General study findings and limits: Alpha sequences out of frame and shared by twins had excess low generation probability. Abundant beta clonotypes from cord blood had fewer insertions, unlike memory repertoires, which showed none. Donors were not followed over many years; analysis was cross-sectional.

TCRdb processed the 5' RACE reads anew with MiXCR; each CDR3 protein has one entry. Altogether about 920,000 distinct CDR3 sequences are present, about 12% being singletons, with the ten largest covering around 1.5%. Germline-derived CDR1 and CDR2 are SGHAT and FQNNGV. CDR3 length: 15 amino acids. The V and J ends lost 2 bases and 7 bases respectively, with 16 bases between them. This sample was shared with a second study, whose subject was yellow fever vaccine responses in identical twins. As that study records: It has been reported that, in twins, the vaccine T cell response seemed partly convergent and partly personalized.

The receptor's source is a woman between 18 and 29 years old in good health. The V call is TRBV11-2, the J call TRBJ2-3; weak D call: TRBD1 (5 bases). The source material was PBMCs. CDR3 bases: TGTGCCAGCAGCTTAAACCAGGGAAGGGGCCATACGCAGTATTTT. The encoded protein is CASSLNQGRGHTQYF.